The 14 T cell receptor beta chains listed next were all sequenced from one sample in a study of Graves' ophthalmopathy and Graves' hyperthyroidism. Amplification of TCR beta CDR3 regions used RNA transcripts. RT-PCR was first run with HTBI primers, then multiplex PCR in a second round. MiXCR, run by TCRdb on the multiplex PCR reads, gives a single entry per CDR3 protein. The sample holds over 150,000 distinct CDR3 sequences; around two fifths are singletons and the top ten take roughly 5.8%. Sequencing was carried out using peripheral blood. The receptors derive from a woman aged 40-49 years with Graves' ophthalmopathy.

This clonotype was recorded many times. The V call is TRBV7-8, the J call TRBJ2-2; either TRBD1 or TRBD2 may fit D (6 bases each). V lost 5 bases and J 3 bases, leaving 13 bases between the germline ends. The CDR3 covers 15 residues. Germline lookup yields CDR1 SGHVS and CDR2 FQNEAQ. The CDR3 DNA is TGTGCCAGCAGCCCGTTTGGGGGGCACACCGGGGAGCTGTTTTTT. As protein: CASSPFGGHTGELFF.

The rearrangement links TRBV18 to TRBJ1-1; D might be TRBD1 (6 bases). The CDR3 runs 15 residues. Germline CDR1 reads KGHSH; CDR2 reads LQKENI. V was clipped by 3 bases and J by 3 bases, with 14 bases between them. CDR3 residues: CASSPRGRGDTEAFF. CDR3 DNA sequence: TGTGCCAGCTCACCTAGGGGCAGGGGTGACACTGAAGCTTTCTTT.

Ten or more counts support this clonotype. The chain recombines TRBV20-1 with TRBJ2-4; D may be TRBD2 (6 bases). Trimming took 6 bases from V and 6 from J, leaving 15 bases between them. The CDR3 spans 13 residues. Germline V lookup: CDR1 DFQATT, CDR2 SNEGSKA (reference sequence). CDR3 DNA: TGCAGTGCCCGCGGACGCGGGGTAAACATTCAGTACTTC. Its translation is CSARGRGVNIQYF.

This chain connects TRBV28 to TRBJ1-6; D unresolved. This CDR3 spans 13 amino acids. Per germline, CDR1 MDHEN and CDR2 SYDVKM. Trimming cost V 3 bases and J 3 bases, with 3 bases left between them. The CDR3 DNA sequence: TGTGCCAGCAGTTTGAACTATAATTCACCCCTCCACTTT. Translated, it gives CASSLNYNSPLHF.

This clonotype has only one observation. For the CDR3, the DNA is TGTGCCAGCAGTTACGACCCCCATGGTAGTACTGAAGCTTTCTTT. Amino acids: CASSYDPHGSTEAFF. This chain uses TRBV6-2 or TRBV6-3 with TRBJ1-1; D not certain. Trimming left V 2 bases short and J 5 bases short, with 15 bases between. Per germline, CDR1 MNHEY and CDR2 SVGEGT. The CDR3 covers 15 residues.

The chain carries TRBV7-9 and TRBJ1-1; 8 nucleotides line up with TRBD1. The CDR3 spans 14 residues. The germline V gene encodes CDR1 SEHNR and CDR2 FQNEAQ (reference sequence). Unmatched junction bases numbered 5, after V lost 7 bases and J lost 1 base. CDR3 sequence: CASKKTGANTEAFF. CDR3 sequence (DNA): TGTGCCAGCAAGAAGACAGGGGCGAACACTGAAGCTTTCTTT.

This clonotype has a count of ten or more. This chain uses TRBV30 with TRBJ2-7; the match to TRBD1 covers 9 bases. The V and J ends lost 2 bases and 4 bases, in that order; junction bases with no gene match: 3. Germline V CDR1 and CDR2: GTSNPN, SVGIG (reference sequence). The CDR3 is made up of 13 amino acids. The DNA of the CDR3 is TGTGCCTGGAGTCCGGGGACAGGGTACGAGCAGTACTTC. Protein product: CAWSPGTGYEQYF.

This clonotype was detected many times. The chain uses TRBV5-1 and TRBJ1-5; no firm D call. The V gene's germline CDR1 is SGHRS and CDR2 YFSETQ. The CDR3 runs to 13 residues. V was cut by 6 bases and J by 0 bases, with 7 bases left in between. The CDR3 DNA sequence: TGCGCCAGCATATTATATAGCAATCAGCCCCAGCATTTT. Protein: CASILYSNQPQHF.

The gene calls are TRBV12-3 or TRBV12-4 and TRBJ2-5, with D hard to call. V lost 2 bases, J lost 1 base, and 8 bases lay in between. The CDR3 runs to 14 residues. The DNA for the CDR3 is TGTGCCAGCAGTTTACGGCGGATCCAAGAGACCCAGTACTTC. It is translated as CASSLRRIQETQYF.

The chain recombines TRBV12-3 or TRBV12-4 with TRBJ2-6, with D perhaps matching TRBD1 (6 bases). The CDR3 sequence is 15 residues long. V lost 5 bases to trimming and J lost 2 bases, with 10 bases between them. CDR3 DNA sequence: TGTGCCAGCAGTCGAGGGGGTCCTGGGGCCAACGTCCTGACTTTC. Protein product: CASSRGGPGANVLTF.

This clonotype was counted a few times. Here the CDR3 reads CASRPNDPPSGYTF. The DNA of the CDR3 is TGTGCCAGCAGGCCAAATGACCCCCCGTCGGGCTACACCTTC. The chain employs TRBV6-1 and TRBJ1-2; D is uncertain. The CDR3 extends over 14 amino acids. Trimming took 6 bases from V and 8 from J, leaving 19 bases between them. Germline CDR1 reads MNHNS; CDR2 reads SASEGT.

The chain couples TRBV10-2 to TRBJ1-5; TRBD1 agrees at 8 bases. The germline gives CDR1 WSHSY, CDR2 SAAADI. This CDR3 contains 16 residues. The ends lost 0 bases at V and 5 bases at J; junction bases unmatched: 6. DNA for the CDR3: TGCGCCAGCAGTGAGTCCGACAGGGGATCCGATCAGCCCCAGCATTTT. Protein: CASSESDRGSDQPQHF.

This clonotype was observed at least ten times. The chain has TRBV19 and TRBJ2-2; 8 bases line up with TRBD1. CDR1 and CDR2 (germline): LNHDA, SQIVND (reference sequence). Losses at the gene ends were 5 bases for V and 5 bases for J; bases not matched to a gene: 7. This CDR3 comprises 15 residues. The CDR3 bases are TGTGCCAGTAGTCCCGCCGGGACAGGTACCGGGGAGCTGTTTTTT. The encoded protein is CASSPAGTGTGELFF.

This clonotype came up many times. The V call is TRBV7-9, the J call TRBJ2-2; 9 nucleotides align to TRBD2. The V and J ends lost 0 bases and 5 bases, in that order; junction bases with no gene match: 1. The CDR3 length is 15 residues. CDR1 and CDR2 from the germline V gene are SEHNR and FQNEAQ (reference sequence). Here the CDR3 reads CASSLAAGGTGELFF. In DNA form, the CDR3 reads TGTGCCAGCAGCTTAGCAGCGGGAGGAACCGGGGAGCTGTTTTTT. Variable domain in full (rest from reference TRBV7-9 and TRBJ2-2): DTGVSQNPRHKITKRGQNVTFRCDPISEHNRLYWYRQTLGQGPEFLTYFQNEAQLEKSRLLSDRFSAERPKGSFSTLEIQRTEQGDSAMYLCASSLAAGGTGELFFGEGSRLTVL.